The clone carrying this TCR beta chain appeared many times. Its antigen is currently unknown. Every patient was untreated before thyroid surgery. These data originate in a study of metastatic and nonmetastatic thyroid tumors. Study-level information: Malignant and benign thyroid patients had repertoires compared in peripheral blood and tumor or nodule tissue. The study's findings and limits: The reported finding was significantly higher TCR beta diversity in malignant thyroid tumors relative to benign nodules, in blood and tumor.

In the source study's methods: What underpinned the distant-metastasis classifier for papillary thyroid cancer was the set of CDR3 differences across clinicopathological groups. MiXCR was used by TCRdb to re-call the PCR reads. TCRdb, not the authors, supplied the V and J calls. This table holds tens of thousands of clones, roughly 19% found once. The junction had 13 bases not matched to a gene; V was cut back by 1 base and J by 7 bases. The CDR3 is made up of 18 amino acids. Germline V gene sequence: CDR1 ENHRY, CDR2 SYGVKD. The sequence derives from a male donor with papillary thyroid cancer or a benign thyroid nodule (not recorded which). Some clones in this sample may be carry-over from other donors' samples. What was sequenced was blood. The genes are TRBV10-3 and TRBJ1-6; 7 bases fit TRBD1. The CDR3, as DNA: TGTGCCATCAGTGAGTTGGGACAGAGACTCGGGGTGAATTCACCCCTCCACTTT. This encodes CAISELGQRLGVNSPLHF.